Listed below are T cell receptor beta chains from one sample, sequenced in a study of T cells in Graves' hyperthyroidism and ophthalmopathy. TCRdb re-called the multiplex PCR reads with MiXCR, one entry per CDR3 protein. This sample has more than 300,000 distinct CDR3 sequences, with approximately 18% found just once. Material: blood. The source of these receptors is a woman aged 30 to 39 with Graves' hyperthyroidism that later progressed to Graves' ophthalmopathy. Each CDR3 is given with its conserved first and last residue. A D gene is named only where the DNA matches it firmly. Size is omitted from some rows. Given values are once, few, many or a class for expanded clones.

clone size: few; J gene: TRBJ2-7; V gene: TRBV7-2; D gene: .; CDR3 DNA: TGTGCCAGCAGCCCCGAGACAGCCTCCTACGAGCAGTACTTC; CDR3 protein: CASSPETASYEQYF
clone size: .; J gene: TRBJ1-2; V gene: TRBV4-1; D gene: .; CDR3 DNA: TGCGCCAGCAGCCCCGGGGGAACAGGGCTTAGCTATGGCTACACCTTC; CDR3 protein: CASSPGGTGLSYGYTF
clone size: few; J gene: TRBJ1-2; V gene: TRBV30; D gene: .; CDR3 DNA: TGTGCCGTAAATCGGCAACATGGCTACACCTTC; CDR3 protein: CAVNRQHGYTF
clone size: many; J gene: TRBJ1-1; V gene: TRBV19; D gene: .; CDR3 DNA: TGTGCCAGTAGCCCCGCGCCGAACACTGAAGCTTTCTTT; CDR3 protein: CASSPAPNTEAFF
clone size: .; J gene: TRBJ2-1; V gene: TRBV4-1; D gene: TRBD2; CDR3 DNA: TGCGCCAGCAGCCAAGGGGACGCGGGAGTCAAATACAATGAGCAGTTCTTC; CDR3 protein: CASSQGDAGVKYNEQFF
clone size: .; J gene: TRBJ1-1; V gene: TRBV20-1; D gene: TRBD1; CDR3 DNA: TGCAGTGCTAGTCGCGACAGGGTGACTGAAGCTTTCTTT; CDR3 protein: CSASRDRVTEAFF
clone size: many; J gene: TRBJ2-1; V gene: TRBV6-1; D gene: TRBD2; CDR3 DNA: TGTGCCAGCAGTTACTATGGGACTAGCGGGTACAATGAGCAGTTCTTC; CDR3 protein: CASSYYGTSGYNEQFF
clone size: few; J gene: TRBJ2-7; V gene: TRBV6-2/TRBV6-3; D gene: TRBD1; CDR3 DNA: TGTGCCAGCAGTCGGACCCGGGACAGGGGCGACGAGCAGTACTTC; CDR3 protein: CASSRTRDRGDEQYF
clone size: .; J gene: TRBJ2-1; V gene: TRBV19; D gene: TRBD2; CDR3 DNA: TGTGCCAGTAGTCCGTTAGCGGGTGAGCAGTTCTTC; CDR3 protein: CASSPLAGEQFF
clone size: many; J gene: TRBJ2-3; V gene: TRBV12-3/TRBV12-4; D gene: .; CDR3 DNA: TGTGCCAGCAGTTTATTAGCTTCCCCAGATACGCAGTATTTT; CDR3 protein: CASSLLASPDTQYF